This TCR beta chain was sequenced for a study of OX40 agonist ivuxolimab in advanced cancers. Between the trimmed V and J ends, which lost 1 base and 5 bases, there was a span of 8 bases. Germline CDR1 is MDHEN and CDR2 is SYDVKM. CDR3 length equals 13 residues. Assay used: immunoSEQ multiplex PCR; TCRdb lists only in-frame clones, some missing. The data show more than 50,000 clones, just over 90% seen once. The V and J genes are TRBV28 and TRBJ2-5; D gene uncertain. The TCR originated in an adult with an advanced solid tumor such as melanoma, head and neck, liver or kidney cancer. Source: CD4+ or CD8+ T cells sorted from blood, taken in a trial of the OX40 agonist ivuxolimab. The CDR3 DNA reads TGTGCCAGCAGTTTATCCGGCAGGGAGACCCAGTACTTC. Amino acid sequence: CASSLSGRETQYF.